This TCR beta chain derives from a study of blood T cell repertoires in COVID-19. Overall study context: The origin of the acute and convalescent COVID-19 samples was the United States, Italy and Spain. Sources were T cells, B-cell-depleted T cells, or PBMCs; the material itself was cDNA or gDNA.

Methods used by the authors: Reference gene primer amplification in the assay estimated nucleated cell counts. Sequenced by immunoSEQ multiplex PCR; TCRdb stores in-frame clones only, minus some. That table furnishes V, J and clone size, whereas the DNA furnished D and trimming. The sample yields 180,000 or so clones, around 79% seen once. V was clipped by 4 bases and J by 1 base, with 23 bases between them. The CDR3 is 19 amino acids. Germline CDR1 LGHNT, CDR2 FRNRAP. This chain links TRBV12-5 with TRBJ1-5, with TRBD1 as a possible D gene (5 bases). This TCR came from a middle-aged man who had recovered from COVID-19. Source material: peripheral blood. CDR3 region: CASGWTANQGWGSNQPQHF. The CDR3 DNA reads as TGTGCTAGTGGTTGGACGGCAAATCAGGGTTGGGGAAGCAATCAGCCCCAGCATTTT. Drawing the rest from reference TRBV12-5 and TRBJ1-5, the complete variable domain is DARVTQTPRHKVTEMGQEVTMRCQPILGHNTVFWYRQTMMQGLELLAYFRNRAPLDDSGMPKDRFSAEMPDATLATLKIQPSEPRDSAVYFCASGWTANQGWGSNQPQHFGDGTRLSIL.